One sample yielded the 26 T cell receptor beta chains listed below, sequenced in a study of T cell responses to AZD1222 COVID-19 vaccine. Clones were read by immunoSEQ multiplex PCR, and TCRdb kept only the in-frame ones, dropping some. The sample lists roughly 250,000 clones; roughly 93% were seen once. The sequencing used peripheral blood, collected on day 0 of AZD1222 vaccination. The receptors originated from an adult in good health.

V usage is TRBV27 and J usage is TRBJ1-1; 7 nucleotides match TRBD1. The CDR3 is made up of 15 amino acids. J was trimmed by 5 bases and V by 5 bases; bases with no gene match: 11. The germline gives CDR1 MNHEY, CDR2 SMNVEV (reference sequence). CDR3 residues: CASSTNRGRWTEAFF. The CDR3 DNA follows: TGTGCCAGCAGTACGAACAGGGGCAGATGGACTGAAGCTTTCTTT.

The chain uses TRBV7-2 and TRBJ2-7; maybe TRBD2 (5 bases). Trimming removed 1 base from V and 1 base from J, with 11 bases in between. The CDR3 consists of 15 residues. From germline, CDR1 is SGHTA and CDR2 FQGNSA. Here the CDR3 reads CASSLGAGTSYEQYF. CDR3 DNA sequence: TGTGCCAGCAGCTTAGGGGCGGGTACATCCTACGAGCAGTACTTC. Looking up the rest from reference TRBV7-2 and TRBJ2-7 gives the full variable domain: GAGVSQSPSNKVTEKGKDVELRCDPISGHTALYWYRQSLGQGLEFLIYFQGNSAPDKSGLPSDRFSAERTGGSVSTLTIQRTQQEDSAVYLCASSLGAGTSYEQYFGPGTRLTVT.

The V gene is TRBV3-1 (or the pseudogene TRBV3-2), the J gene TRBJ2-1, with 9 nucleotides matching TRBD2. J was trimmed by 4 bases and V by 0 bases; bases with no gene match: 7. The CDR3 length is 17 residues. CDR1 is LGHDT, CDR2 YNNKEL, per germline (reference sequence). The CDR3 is CASSQDAGGPYYNEQFF. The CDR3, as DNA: TGTGCCAGCAGCCAAGATGCGGGGGGGCCGTATTACAATGAGCAGTTCTTC.

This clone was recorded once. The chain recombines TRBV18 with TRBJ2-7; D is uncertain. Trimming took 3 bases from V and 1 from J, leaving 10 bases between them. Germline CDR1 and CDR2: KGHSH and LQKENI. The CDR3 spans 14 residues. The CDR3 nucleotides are TGTGCCAGCTCACCGGGAAGGGATTCCTACGAGCAGTACTTC. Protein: CASSPGRDSYEQYF.

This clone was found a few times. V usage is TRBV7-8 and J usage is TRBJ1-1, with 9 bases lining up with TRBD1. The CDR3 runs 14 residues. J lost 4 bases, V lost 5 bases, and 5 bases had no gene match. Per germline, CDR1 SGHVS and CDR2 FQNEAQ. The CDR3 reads CASSTQGASTEAFF. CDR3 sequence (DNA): TGTGCCAGCAGCACACAGGGGGCGAGCACTGAAGCTTTCTTT.

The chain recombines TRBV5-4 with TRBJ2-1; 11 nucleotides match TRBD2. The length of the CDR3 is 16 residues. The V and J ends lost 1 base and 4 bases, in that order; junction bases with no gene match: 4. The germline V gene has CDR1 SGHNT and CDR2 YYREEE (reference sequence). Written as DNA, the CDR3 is TGTGCCAGCAGCTTGACTAGCGGGAGACAGTACAATGAGCAGTTCTTC. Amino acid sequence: CASSLTSGRQYNEQFF.

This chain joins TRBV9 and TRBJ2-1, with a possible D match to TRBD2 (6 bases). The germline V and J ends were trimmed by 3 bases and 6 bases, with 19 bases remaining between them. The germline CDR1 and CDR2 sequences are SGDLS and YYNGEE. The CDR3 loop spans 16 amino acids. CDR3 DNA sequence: TGTGCCAGCAGCGGGGAACCGGGAGTAGTTCCCAATGAGCAGTTCTTC. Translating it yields CASSGEPGVVPNEQFF.

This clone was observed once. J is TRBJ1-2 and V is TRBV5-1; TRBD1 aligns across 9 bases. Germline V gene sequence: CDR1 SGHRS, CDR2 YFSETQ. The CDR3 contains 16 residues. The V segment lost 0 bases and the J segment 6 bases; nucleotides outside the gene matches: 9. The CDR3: CASSLASGQGTHGYTF. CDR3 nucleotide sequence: TGCGCCAGCAGCTTGGCCTCAGGACAGGGGACCCATGGCTACACCTTC.

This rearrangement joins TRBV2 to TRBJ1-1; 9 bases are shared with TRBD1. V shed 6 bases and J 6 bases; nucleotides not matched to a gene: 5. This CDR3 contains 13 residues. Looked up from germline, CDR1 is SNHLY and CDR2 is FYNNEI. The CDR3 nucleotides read TGTGCCAGCAGCAAGACAGGGGGATCTGAAGCTTTCTTT. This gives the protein CASSKTGGSEAFF.

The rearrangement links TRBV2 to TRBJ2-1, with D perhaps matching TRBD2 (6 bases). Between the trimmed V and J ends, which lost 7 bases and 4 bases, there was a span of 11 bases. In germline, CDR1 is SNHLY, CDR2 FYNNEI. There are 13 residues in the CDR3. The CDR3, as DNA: TGTGCCAGCAACGGGGGTCGGTACAATGAGCAGTTCTTC. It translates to CASNGGRYNEQFF.

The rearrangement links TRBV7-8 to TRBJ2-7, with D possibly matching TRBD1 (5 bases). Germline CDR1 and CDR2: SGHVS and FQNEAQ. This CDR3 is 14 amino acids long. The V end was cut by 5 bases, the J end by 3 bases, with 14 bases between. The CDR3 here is CASSRGDTNYEQYF. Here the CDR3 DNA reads TGTGCCAGCAGCAGGGGTGACACCAACTACGAGCAGTACTTC.

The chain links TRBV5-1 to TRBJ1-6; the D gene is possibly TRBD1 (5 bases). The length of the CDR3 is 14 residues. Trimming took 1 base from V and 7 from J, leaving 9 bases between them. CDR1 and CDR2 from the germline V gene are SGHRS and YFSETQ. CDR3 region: CASSLTGVNSPLHF. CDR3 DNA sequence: TGCGCCAGCAGCTTGACGGGGGTCAATTCACCCCTCCACTTT.

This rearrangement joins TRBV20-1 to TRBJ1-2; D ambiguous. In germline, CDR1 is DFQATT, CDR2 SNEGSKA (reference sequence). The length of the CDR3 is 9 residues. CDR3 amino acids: CGGIYGYTF. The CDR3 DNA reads TGCGGAGGAATATATGGCTACACCTTC.

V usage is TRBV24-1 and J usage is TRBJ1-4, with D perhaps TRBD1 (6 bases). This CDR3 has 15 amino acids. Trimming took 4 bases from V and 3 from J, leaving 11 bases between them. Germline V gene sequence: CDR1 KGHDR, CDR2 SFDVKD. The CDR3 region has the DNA TGTGCCACCAGTGAGTCGGGGGCGTCTAATGAAAAACTGTTTTTT. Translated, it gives CATSESGASNEKLFF.

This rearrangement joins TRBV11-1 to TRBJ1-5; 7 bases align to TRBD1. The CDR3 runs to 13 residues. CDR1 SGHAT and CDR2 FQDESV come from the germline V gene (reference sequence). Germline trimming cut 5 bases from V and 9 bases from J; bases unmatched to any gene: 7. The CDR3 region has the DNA TGTGCCAGCAGCATAACAGGGGACCGGCCCCAGCATTTT. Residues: CASSITGDRPQHF.

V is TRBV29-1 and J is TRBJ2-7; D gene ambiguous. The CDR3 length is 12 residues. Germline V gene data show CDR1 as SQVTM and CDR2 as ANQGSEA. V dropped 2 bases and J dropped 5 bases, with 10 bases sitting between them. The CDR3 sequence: CSVESLPNEQYF. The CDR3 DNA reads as TGCAGCGTTGAATCCCTCCCGAACGAGCAGTACTTC.

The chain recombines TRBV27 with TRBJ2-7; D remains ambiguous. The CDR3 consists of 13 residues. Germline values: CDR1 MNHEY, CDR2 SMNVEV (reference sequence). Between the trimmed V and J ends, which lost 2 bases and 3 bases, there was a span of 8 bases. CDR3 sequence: CASSLEFDYEQYF. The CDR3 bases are TGTGCCAGCAGTTTAGAGTTCGACTACGAGCAGTACTTC.

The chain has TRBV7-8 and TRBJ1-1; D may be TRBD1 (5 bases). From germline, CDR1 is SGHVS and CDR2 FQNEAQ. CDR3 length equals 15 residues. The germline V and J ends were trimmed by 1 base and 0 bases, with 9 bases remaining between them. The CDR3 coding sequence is TGTGCCAGCAGCTTAGGGGGACCTATGAACACTGAAGCTTTCTTT. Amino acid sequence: CASSLGGPMNTEAFF.

CDR3 bases: TGTGCCAGCAGCCAGTGGGAGACCCAGTACTTC. This gives the protein CASSQWETQYF. The J gene is TRBJ2-5, the V gene TRBV28; no clear D. Germline loops: CDR1 MDHEN, CDR2 SYDVKM. This CDR3 region has 11 residues. V was pared by 6 bases and J by 5 bases, with 7 bases between.

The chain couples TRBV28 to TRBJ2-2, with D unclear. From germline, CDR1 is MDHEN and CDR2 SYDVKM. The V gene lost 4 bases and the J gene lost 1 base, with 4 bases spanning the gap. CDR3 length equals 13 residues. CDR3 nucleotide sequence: TGTGCCAGCAGTTCTAGGAACACCGGGGAGCTGTTTTTT. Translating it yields CASSSRNTGELFF.

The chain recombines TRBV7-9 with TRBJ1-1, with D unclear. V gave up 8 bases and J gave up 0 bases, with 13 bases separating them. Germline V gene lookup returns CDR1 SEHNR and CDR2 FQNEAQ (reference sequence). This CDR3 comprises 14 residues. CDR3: CASGDTTMNTEAFF. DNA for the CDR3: TGTGCCAGCGGCGACACCACCATGAACACTGAAGCTTTCTTT.

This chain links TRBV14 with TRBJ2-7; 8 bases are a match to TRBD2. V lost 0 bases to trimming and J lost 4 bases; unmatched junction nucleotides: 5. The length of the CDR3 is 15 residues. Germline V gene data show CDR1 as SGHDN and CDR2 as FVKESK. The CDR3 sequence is CASSQDERELYEQYF. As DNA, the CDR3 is TGTGCCAGCAGCCAAGATGAGCGGGAGCTTTACGAGCAGTACTTC.

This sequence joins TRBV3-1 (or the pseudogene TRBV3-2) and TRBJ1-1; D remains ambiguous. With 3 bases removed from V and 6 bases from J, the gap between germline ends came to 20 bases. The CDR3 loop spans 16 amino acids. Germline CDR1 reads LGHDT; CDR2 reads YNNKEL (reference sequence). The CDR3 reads CASSQSTYDPFSEAFF. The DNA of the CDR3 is TGTGCCAGCAGCCAGAGTACCTACGATCCCTTCTCTGAAGCTTTCTTT.

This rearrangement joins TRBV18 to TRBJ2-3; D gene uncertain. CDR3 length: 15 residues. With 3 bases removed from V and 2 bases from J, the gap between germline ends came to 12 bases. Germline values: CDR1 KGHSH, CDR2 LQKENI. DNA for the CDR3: TGTGCCAGCTCACCCGCCGGGCCCCCCACAGATACGCAGTATTTT. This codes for CASSPAGPPTDTQYF.

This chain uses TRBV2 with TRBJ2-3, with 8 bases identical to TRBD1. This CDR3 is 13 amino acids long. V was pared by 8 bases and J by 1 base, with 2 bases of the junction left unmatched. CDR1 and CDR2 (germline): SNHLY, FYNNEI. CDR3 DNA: TGTGCCAGCGGGGGACAGGGCACAGATACGCAGTATTTT. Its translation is CASGGQGTDTQYF.

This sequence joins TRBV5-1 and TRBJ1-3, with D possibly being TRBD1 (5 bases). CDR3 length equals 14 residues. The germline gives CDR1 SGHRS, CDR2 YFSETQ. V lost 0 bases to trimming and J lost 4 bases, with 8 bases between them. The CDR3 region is CASSLAGLGNTIYF. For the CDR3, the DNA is TGCGCCAGCAGCTTGGCAGGGCTCGGAAACACCATATATTTT.